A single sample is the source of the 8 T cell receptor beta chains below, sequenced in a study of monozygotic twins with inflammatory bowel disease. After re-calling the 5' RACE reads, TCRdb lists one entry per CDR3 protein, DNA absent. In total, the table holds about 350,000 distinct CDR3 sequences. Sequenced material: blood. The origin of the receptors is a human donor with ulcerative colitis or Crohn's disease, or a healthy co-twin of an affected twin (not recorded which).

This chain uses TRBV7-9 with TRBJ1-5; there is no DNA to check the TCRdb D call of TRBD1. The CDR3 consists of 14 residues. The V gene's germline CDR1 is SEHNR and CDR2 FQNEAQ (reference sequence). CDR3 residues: CASSLQGENQPQHF.

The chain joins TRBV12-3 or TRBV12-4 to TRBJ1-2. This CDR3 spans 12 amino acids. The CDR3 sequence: CASRTMVGGYTF.

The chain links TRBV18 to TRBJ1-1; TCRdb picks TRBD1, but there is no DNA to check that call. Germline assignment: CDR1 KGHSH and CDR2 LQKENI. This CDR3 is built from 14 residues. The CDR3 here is CASSPGTGPTEAFF.

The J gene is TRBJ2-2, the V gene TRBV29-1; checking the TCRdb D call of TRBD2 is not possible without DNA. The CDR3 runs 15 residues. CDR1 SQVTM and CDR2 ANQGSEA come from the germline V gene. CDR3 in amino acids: CSVEDYADSGKELFF.

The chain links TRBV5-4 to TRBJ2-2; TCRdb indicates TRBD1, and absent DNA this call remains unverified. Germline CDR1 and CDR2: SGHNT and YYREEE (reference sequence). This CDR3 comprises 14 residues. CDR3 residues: CASSSVGARGELFF. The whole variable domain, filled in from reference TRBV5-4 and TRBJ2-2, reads ETGVTQSPTHLIKTRGQQVTLRCSSQSGHNTVSWYQQALGQGPQFIFQYYREEENGRGNFPPRFSGLQFPNYSSELNVNALELDDSALYLCASSSVGARGELFFGEGSRLTVL.

The CDR3: CASSSLGQTVLNTEAFF. The chain employs TRBV7-3 and TRBJ1-1; TCRdb picks TRBD1, but there is no DNA to check that call. The CDR3 has 17 amino acids. Germline CDR1 and CDR2: SGHTA and FQGTGA. Drawing the rest from reference TRBV7-3 and TRBJ1-1, the complete variable domain is GAGVSQTPSNKVTEKGKYVELRCDPISGHTALYWYRQSLGQGPEFLIYFQGTGAADDSGLPNDRFFAVRPEGSVSTLKIQRTERGDSAVYLCASSSLGQTVLNTEAFFGQGTRLTVV.

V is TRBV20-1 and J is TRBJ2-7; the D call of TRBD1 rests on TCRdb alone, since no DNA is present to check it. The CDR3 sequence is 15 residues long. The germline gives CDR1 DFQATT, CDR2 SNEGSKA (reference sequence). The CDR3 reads CSARGGTGVSYEQYF.

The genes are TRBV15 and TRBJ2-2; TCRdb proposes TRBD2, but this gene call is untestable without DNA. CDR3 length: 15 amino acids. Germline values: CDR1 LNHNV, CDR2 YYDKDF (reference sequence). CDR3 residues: CATSPLGTNTGELFF.